The clone carrying this T cell receptor beta chain was observed a few times. The data derive from a study of blood T cell repertoires in COVID-19. Sequencing used immunoSEQ multiplex PCR; TCRdb keeps in-frame clones, though not all of them. The table shows 350,000 to 400,000 clones, with approximately 89% occurring only once. Sequenced sample: PBMCs or T cells enriched from blood (not recorded which). The receptor was isolated from a young woman who had recovered from COVID-19.

The CDR3 nucleotides are TGTGCCAGCAGCCCTCGAGGGTTAACATGGGACTATGGCTACACCTTC. This encodes CASSPRGLTWDYGYTF. The genes are TRBV6-2 or TRBV6-3 and TRBJ1-2, with unresolved D. Deletions cut 6 bases from V and 3 bases from J, with 20 bases between. This CDR3 contains 16 residues. Germline CDR1 MNHEY, CDR2 SVGEGT.